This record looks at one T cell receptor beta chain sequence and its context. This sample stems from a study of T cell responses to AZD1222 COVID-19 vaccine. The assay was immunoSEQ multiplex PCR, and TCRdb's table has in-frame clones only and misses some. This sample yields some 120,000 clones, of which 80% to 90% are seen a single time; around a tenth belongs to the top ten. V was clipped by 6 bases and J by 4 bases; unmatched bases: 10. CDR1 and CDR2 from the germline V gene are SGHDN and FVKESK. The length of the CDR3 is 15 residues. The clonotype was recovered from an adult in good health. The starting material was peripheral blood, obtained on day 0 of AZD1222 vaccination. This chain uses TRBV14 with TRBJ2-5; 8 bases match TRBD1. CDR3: CASSRPGGVLETQYF. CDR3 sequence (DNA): TGTGCCAGCAGTCGACCAGGGGGCGTTCTAGAGACCCAGTACTTC.